This TCR beta chain was captured by sequencing in a study of T-cell reconstitution after alpha-beta-depleted transplantation in children. Overall study findings and caveats: It was newly produced T cells that mostly accounted for T-cell counts and diversity one year after transplant. Alpha-beta T cells present about two months after transplant were reported to originate from several hundred expanded graft clones. Recipient T cells and thymic progenitors that survived gave rise to the high TCRbeta diversity observed at day 60 in some patients.

CDR3 length equals 15 residues. V gave up 3 bases and J gave up 3 bases, with 15 bases separating them. Germline CDR1 reads SGDLS; CDR2 reads YYNGEE. This clonotype was recorded at least ten times. What it binds is unknown. Using unique molecular identifiers, the investigators prepared the TCRbeta library. Each CDR3 protein is one row after TCRdb ran MiXCR on the PCR reads. The repertoire holds around 960,000 distinct CDR3 sequences, with 25% to 35% as singletons. The sequence came from a boy under two years old who had a stem cell transplant for SCID, so the T cells may come from the graft donor. The rearrangement links TRBV9 to TRBJ2-5; the D gene could be TRBD1 or TRBD2 (5 bases each). Source: PBMCs, mostly from graft donor cells, taken 360 days after TCRalphabeta/CD19-depleted stem cell transplant. CDR3 nucleotides: TGTGCCAGCAGCGCCATACCGGGGACCAAAGAGACCCAGTACTTC. Residues: CASSAIPGTKETQYF.